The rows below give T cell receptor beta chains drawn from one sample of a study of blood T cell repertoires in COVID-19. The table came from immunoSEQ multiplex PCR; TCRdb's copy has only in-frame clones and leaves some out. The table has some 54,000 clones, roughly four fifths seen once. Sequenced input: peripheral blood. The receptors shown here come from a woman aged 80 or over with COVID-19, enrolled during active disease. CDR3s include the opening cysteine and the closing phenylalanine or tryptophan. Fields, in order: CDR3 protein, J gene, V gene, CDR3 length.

CDR3 protein: CASSQDGGEKSTDTQYF
J gene: TRBJ2-3
V gene: TRBV14
CDR3 length: 17

CDR3 protein: CASSIGSYEQYF
J gene: TRBJ2-7
V gene: TRBV19
CDR3 length: 12

CDR3 protein: CASSLSYTGTGNSYEQYF
J gene: TRBJ2-7
V gene: TRBV5-1
CDR3 length: 18

CDR3 protein: CASSRPGQSYEQYF
J gene: TRBJ2-7
V gene: TRBV4-1
CDR3 length: 14

CDR3 protein: CASSLTGNTEAFF
J gene: TRBJ1-1
V gene: TRBV7-9
CDR3 length: 13

CDR3 protein: CASSTRTYPETQYF
J gene: TRBJ2-5
V gene: TRBV5-1
CDR3 length: 14

CDR3 protein: CASSLGRTYNEQFF
J gene: TRBJ2-1
V gene: TRBV27
CDR3 length: 14

CDR3 protein: CASSSGGFGTQYF
J gene: TRBJ2-3
V gene: TRBV28
CDR3 length: 13

CDR3 protein: CASSSAHLAGGPTDTQYF
J gene: TRBJ2-3
V gene: TRBV7-2
CDR3 length: 18

CDR3 protein: CASSPKGGQGAYEQYF
J gene: TRBJ2-7
V gene: TRBV7-9
CDR3 length: 16

CDR3 protein: CASSQRVGETAEQFF
J gene: TRBJ2-1
V gene: TRBV3-1/TRBV3-2
CDR3 length: 15

CDR3 protein: CASSFAGTNSPLHF
J gene: TRBJ1-6
V gene: TRBV7-3
CDR3 length: 14

CDR3 protein: CGWQGGEKLFF
J gene: TRBJ1-4
V gene: TRBV30
CDR3 length: 11

CDR3 protein: CASSFAVYEQYF
J gene: TRBJ2-7
V gene: TRBV6-1
CDR3 length: 12

CDR3 protein: CASSQVPSGRSYEQYF
J gene: TRBJ2-7
V gene: TRBV6-1
CDR3 length: 16

CDR3 protein: CASSQDWSPSGRGEQFF
J gene: TRBJ2-1
V gene: TRBV4-1
CDR3 length: 17

CDR3 protein: CASSGALPARGGELFF
J gene: TRBJ2-2
V gene: TRBV6-1
CDR3 length: 16

CDR3 protein: CASSSSGQGYYEQYF
J gene: TRBJ2-7
V gene: TRBV5-1
CDR3 length: 15

CDR3 protein: CASRPSYSQGKTQYF
J gene: TRBJ2-5
V gene: TRBV7-6
CDR3 length: 15

CDR3 protein: CSVLRGGRTEAFF
J gene: TRBJ1-1
V gene: TRBV29-1
CDR3 length: 13

CDR3 protein: CASRIGTGTYEQYF
J gene: TRBJ2-7
V gene: TRBV6-5
CDR3 length: 14

CDR3 protein: CASSLAGVGADTQYF
J gene: TRBJ2-3
V gene: TRBV2
CDR3 length: 15

CDR3 protein: CASSLVTSGRYEQYF
J gene: TRBJ2-7
V gene: TRBV7-7
CDR3 length: 15

CDR3 protein: CASSPPPGTVTYEQYF
J gene: TRBJ2-7
V gene: TRBV3-1/TRBV3-2
CDR3 length: 16

CDR3 protein: CASSGGTTRYNEKLFF
J gene: TRBJ1-4
V gene: TRBV6-1
CDR3 length: 16

CDR3 protein: CASSVGYLAGSAEQFF
J gene: TRBJ2-1
V gene: TRBV9
CDR3 length: 16

CDR3 protein: CASSLVEGAGQANTGELFF
J gene: TRBJ2-2
V gene: TRBV5-1
CDR3 length: 19

CDR3 protein: CASSAGGSYNEQFF
J gene: TRBJ2-1
V gene: TRBV11-1
CDR3 length: 14

CDR3 protein: CASRISGTVSYEQYF
J gene: TRBJ2-7
V gene: TRBV7-8
CDR3 length: 15

CDR3 protein: CASGPGHPNYGYTF
J gene: TRBJ1-2
V gene: TRBV5-1
CDR3 length: 14

CDR3 protein: CASSQRREGPYNEQFF
J gene: TRBJ2-1
V gene: TRBV14
CDR3 length: 16

CDR3 protein: CASSKTGGFNTEAFF
J gene: TRBJ1-1
V gene: TRBV28
CDR3 length: 15

CDR3 protein: CSVAVPGNTIYF
J gene: TRBJ1-3
V gene: TRBV29-1
CDR3 length: 12

CDR3 protein: CASRVGQGRYNEQFF
J gene: TRBJ2-1
V gene: TRBV6-5
CDR3 length: 15

CDR3 protein: CASSVQNNEQFF
J gene: TRBJ2-1
V gene: TRBV11-3
CDR3 length: 12

CDR3 protein: CASSRTSGRAGSDTQYF
J gene: TRBJ2-3
V gene: TRBV5-8
CDR3 length: 17

CDR3 protein: CAWSLSAPMQYF
J gene: TRBJ2-3
V gene: TRBV30
CDR3 length: 12

CDR3 protein: CASREGAYSPLHF
J gene: TRBJ1-6
V gene: TRBV6-1
CDR3 length: 13

CDR3 protein: CASSLNRVDNEQFF
J gene: TRBJ2-1
V gene: TRBV7-3
CDR3 length: 14

CDR3 protein: CSGAGSSYEQYF
J gene: TRBJ2-7
V gene: TRBV29-1
CDR3 length: 12

CDR3 protein: CASSSFGRGSGDTQYF
J gene: TRBJ2-3
V gene: TRBV7-9
CDR3 length: 16

CDR3 protein: CASSIRAGELFF
J gene: TRBJ2-2
V gene: TRBV19
CDR3 length: 12

CDR3 protein: CSVEITVTQYF
J gene: TRBJ2-3
V gene: TRBV29-1
CDR3 length: 11

CDR3 protein: CATQGGGSAETQYF
J gene: TRBJ2-5
V gene: TRBV27
CDR3 length: 14

CDR3 protein: CASSFRQGQGNEQFF
J gene: TRBJ2-1
V gene: TRBV27
CDR3 length: 15

CDR3 protein: CASSFGGGTDTQYF
J gene: TRBJ2-3
V gene: TRBV5-1
CDR3 length: 14

CDR3 protein: CASRTDLHEKLFF
J gene: TRBJ1-4
V gene: TRBV28
CDR3 length: 13

CDR3 protein: CASSTGQGSYEQYF
J gene: TRBJ2-7
V gene: TRBV7-9
CDR3 length: 14

CDR3 protein: CASSLALTSWQFF
J gene: TRBJ2-1
V gene: TRBV7-2
CDR3 length: 13

CDR3 protein: CASSQSGNTGELFF
J gene: TRBJ2-2
V gene: TRBV3-1/TRBV3-2
CDR3 length: 14

CDR3 protein: CASSQDQRTGGYEQYF
J gene: TRBJ2-7
V gene: TRBV4-1
CDR3 length: 16

CDR3 protein: CAHGLNSYEQYF
J gene: TRBJ2-7
V gene: TRBV10-3
CDR3 length: 12